This T cell receptor (beta chain) was obtained from a study of T cell responses to AZD1222 COVID-19 vaccine. Regarding the study as a whole: Epitopes outside B.1.351 and B.1.1.7 mutated regions reportedly drew nearly half of spike TCRs. Clonal diversity was possibly underestimated; the donors were predominantly white British and more often female. Compared with day 0, the breadth and depth of the Spike-specific TCR repertoire rose significantly after two doses of AZD1222.

The CDR3 length is 16 residues. Germline trimming cut 4 bases from V and 4 bases from J; bases unmatched to any gene: 10. The germline V gene has CDR1 LGHDT and CDR2 YNNKEL (reference sequence). Data came from immunoSEQ multiplex PCR; TCRdb stores just in-frame clones and leaves some out. The table has some 180,000 clones, roughly nine tenths seen once. Concerning this clone: Its antigen is currently unknown.

This TCR derives from an adult who received the AZD1222 COVID-19 vaccine. The sequences come from peripheral blood, collected 28 days after the second AZD1222 dose. The chain recombines TRBV3-1 (or the pseudogene TRBV3-2) with TRBJ2-5, with 9 bases identical to TRBD2. The CDR3 spells CASSPRGSGRLETQYF. As DNA, the CDR3 is TGTGCCAGCAGCCCCCGGGGGAGCGGGAGGTTAGAGACCCAGTACTTC.